This T cell receptor beta chain was identified during a study of cytomegalovirus exposure and HLA in healthy donors. As concerns this clone: The antigen is unknown.

Notes on the study in general: According to the study, approximately 150 TCR beta chains were cytomegalovirus-associated. Most TCR sequences showed up rarely, but some public TCRs showed up in many donors.

With V trimmed by 5 bases and J by 2 bases, 2 bases remained unmatched. The CDR3 is 13 amino acids. Germline V gives CDR1 MNHEY, CDR2 SVGAGI. Amplification used 60 Vbeta primers and 13 Jbeta primers. Produced via immunoSEQ multiplex PCR; TCRdb's table is partial and in-frame only. Of fewer than 200,000 clones in the sample, roughly 85% are singletons; the top ten hold 0.69%. The TCR comes from a woman between 40 and 50 years old in good health and CMV-seronegative. The chain combines TRBV6-5 with TRBJ2-5; 7 nucleotides align to TRBD2. The sequenced sample was PBMCs. The CDR3 sequence: CASSPGGQETQYF. DNA for the CDR3: TGTGCCAGCAGTCCCGGGGGGCAAGAGACCCAGTACTTC.